The 32 T cell receptor beta chains below all came from one sample that was sequenced in a study of shared clonotypes between healthy human individuals. TCRdb keeps only in-frame clones here, not all; method: immunoSEQ multiplex PCR. The table has some 980,000 clones, over 60% seen once. Sequencing was done on a sample of memory CD4+ T cells sorted from blood. Subset of the sample: CD45RA-negative fraction. The receptor source for this set is a man younger than 35 in good health.

CDR3 nucleotides: TGTGCCAGCAGCTATTCAGGGGAGCTGTTTTTT. Its protein product is CASSYSGELFF. The chain combines TRBV2 with TRBJ2-2; D is uncertain. V shed 6 bases and J shed 8 bases, with 7 bases lying between them. The length of the CDR3 is 11 residues. The V gene's germline CDR1 is SNHLY and CDR2 FYNNEI.

A remark on this clone: This sample also contains other DNA sequences that code for the same CDR3. The chain uses TRBV7-2 and TRBJ2-3; a weak D match, TRBD2 (6 bases). From germline, CDR1 is SGHTA and CDR2 FQGNSA. The CDR3 is 15 amino acids. The germline V and J ends were trimmed by 1 base and 0 bases, with 8 bases remaining between them. The CDR3 is CASSLGGTSTDTQYF. Written as DNA, the CDR3 is TGTGCCAGCAGCTTAGGTGGGACTAGCACAGATACGCAGTATTTT.

This clone has only one observation. The rearrangement uses TRBV7-6 and TRBJ2-3, with TRBD2 identical over 8 bases. Germline CDR1 reads SGHVS; CDR2 reads FNYEAQ. This CDR3 has 20 residues. Germline trimming cut 5 bases from V and 0 bases from J; bases unmatched to any gene: 19. CDR3 sequence reads: CASSRSGGWDSASSTDTQYF. The CDR3 bases are TGTGCCAGCAGCCGAAGCGGGGGCTGGGATAGCGCAAGCAGCACAGATACGCAGTATTTT.

The rearrangement joins TRBV25-1 to TRBJ2-2, with unresolved D. Deletions cut 3 bases from V and 0 bases from J, with 8 bases between. The CDR3 has 15 residues. Germline CDR1 reads MGHDK; CDR2 reads SYGVNS. In DNA form, the CDR3 reads TGTGCCAGCAGTGATCCGTCAGCGAACACCGGGGAGCTGTTTTTT. This translates into CASSDPSANTGELFF. Combining the CDR3 with reference TRBV25-1 and TRBJ2-2 gives the whole variable domain EADIYQTPRYLVIGTGKKITLECSQTMGHDKMYWYQQDPGMELHLIHYSYGVNSTEKGDLSSESTVSRIRTEHFPLTLESARPSHTSQYLCASSDPSANTGELFFGEGSRLTVL.

This clone was counted between two and nine times. This chain joins TRBV30 and TRBJ2-1; 12 positions agree with TRBD1. The germline gives CDR1 GTSNPN, CDR2 SVGIG (reference sequence). V lost 4 bases and J lost 0; bases outside the gene matches: 10. The CDR3 runs to 18 residues. The CDR3 here is CAWTGTGGLISSYNEQFF. Written as DNA, the CDR3 is TGTGCCTGGACCGGGACAGGGGGCCTCATAAGCTCCTACAATGAGCAGTTCTTC.

The chain couples TRBV5-1 to TRBJ1-1, with TRBD1 as a possible D gene (6 bases). Germline values: CDR1 SGHRS, CDR2 YFSETQ. V was clipped by 4 bases and J by 5 bases, with 12 bases between them. The CDR3 runs 13 residues. DNA for the CDR3: TGCGCCAGCAGCAAAGGACAGCAGACTGAAGCTTTCTTT. This encodes CASSKGQQTEAFF.

The chain couples TRBV10-3 to TRBJ2-5, with TRBD1 matching over 7 bases. The CDR3 runs 15 residues. Germline assignment: CDR1 ENHRY and CDR2 SYGVKD. V lost 0 bases, J lost 3 bases, and 4 bases stayed unmatched. The CDR3 nucleotides are TGTGCCATCAGTGAGTCCAGACAGGGAAAAGAGACCCAGTACTTC. Residues: CAISESRQGKETQYF.

The sample holds one count of this clone. The V and J genes are TRBV28 and TRBJ2-7; 9 bases fit TRBD2. CDR1 is MDHEN, CDR2 SYDVKM, per germline. This CDR3 region has 15 residues. The ends lost 7 bases at V and 7 bases at J; junction bases unmatched: 14. The CDR3 protein is CASMAGGPLTREQYF. CDR3 nucleotides: TGTGCCAGCATGGCGGGAGGGCCACTGACGCGTGAGCAGTACTTC.

The table lists this clone with many counts. The chain couples TRBV28 to TRBJ1-1; D gene uncertain. CDR1 MDHEN and CDR2 SYDVKM come from the germline V gene. The length of the CDR3 is 11 residues. Trimming took off 6 bases at V and 2 bases at J, with 4 bases between the two ends. CDR3 residues: CASSPNTEAFF. The CDR3 DNA follows: TGTGCCAGCAGCCCAAACACTGAAGCTTTCTTT.

Comment on this clone: At the DNA level, this CDR3 is encoded by other sequences in the same sample as well. The chain carries TRBV18 and TRBJ2-7; no definite D call. The germline gives CDR1 KGHSH, CDR2 LQKENI. CDR3 length: 12 residues. V was clipped by 2 bases and J by 5 bases, with 7 bases between them. CDR3 DNA sequence: TGTGCCAGCTCACCAGGTAGGGACGAGCAGTACTTC. This encodes CASSPGRDEQYF.

There are a few counts of this clone. The sample holds other DNA sequences that translate to the same CDR3. CDR3 in DNA: TGTGCCAGCAGCTTAGTGGGAGAGACCCAGTACTTC. Translated, it gives CASSLVGETQYF. The J gene is TRBJ2-5, the V gene TRBV11-2, with unresolved D. Trimming stripped 1 base from V and 4 bases from J, with 4 bases between. The CDR3 sequence is 12 residues long. CDR1 and CDR2 (germline): SGHAT, FQNNGV.

CDR3 loop: CASSLTGTTDSNEQFF. The CDR3 DNA follows: TGCGCCAGCAGCCTAACCGGGACTACCGACTCAAATGAGCAGTTCTTC. The chain joins TRBV5-1 to TRBJ2-1; 7 positions match TRBD2. This CDR3 comprises 16 residues. The germline CDR1 and CDR2 sequences are SGHRS and YFSETQ. V lost 4 bases, J lost 7 bases, and 14 bases stayed unmatched.

As DNA, the CDR3 is TGCGCCAGCAGCCAGGGCTCCTCCTACCGGCAAGAGACCCAGTACTTC. It is translated as CASSQGSSYRQETQYF. The chain joins TRBV4-1 to TRBJ2-5, with unresolved D. V lost 3 bases and J lost 2, with 16 bases in between. The CDR3 covers 16 residues. Germline assignment: CDR1 MGHRA and CDR2 YSYEKL.

The chain carries TRBV6-5 and TRBJ2-5, with 8 positions matching TRBD2. CDR1 and CDR2 (germline): MNHEY, SVGAGI. V shed 7 bases, J shed 5 bases, and the junction held 6 bases outside the gene matches. The CDR3 length is 13 residues. The CDR3 is CASNSPGGETQYF. CDR3 in DNA: TGTGCCAGCAACTCACCGGGGGGGGAGACCCAGTACTTC.

This clone was seen a few times. J is TRBJ2-7 and V is TRBV7-6; D perhaps matches TRBD1 (5 bases). The CDR3 loop spans 15 amino acids. CDR1 and CDR2 (germline): SGHVS, FNYEAQ. Trimming stripped 1 base from V and 2 bases from J, with 12 bases between. Here the CDR3 DNA reads TGTGCCAGCAGCTTAGGGTCGGCAGGGACCTACGAGCAGTACTTC. As protein: CASSLGSAGTYEQYF. The variable domain in full, with the rest retrieved from reference TRBV7-6 and TRBJ2-7, is GAGVSQSPRYKVTKRGQDVALRCDPISGHVSLYWYRQALGQGPEFLTYFNYEAQQDKSGLPNDRFSAERPEGSISTLTIQRTEQRDSAMYRCASSLGSAGTYEQYFGPGTRLTVT.

The rearrangement links TRBV13 to TRBJ1-5; the D gene is possibly TRBD1 (6 bases). The germline V gene encodes CDR1 PRHDT and CDR2 FYEKMQ (reference sequence). The length of the CDR3 is 16 residues. Trimming shortened V by 3 bases and J by 0 bases, and 12 bases separated the two germline ends. In nucleotides, the CDR3 is TGTGCCAGCAGCTTTAGGGGGGGCTTTAGCAATCAGCCCCAGCATTTT. Its translation is CASSFRGGFSNQPQHF.

This chain joins TRBV18 and TRBJ2-1, with a weak D call TRBD1 (5 bases). The V end lost 3 bases, the J end lost 4 bases, and 13 bases lay between the germline ends. This CDR3 has 15 residues. Germline CDR1 reads KGHSH; CDR2 reads LQKENI. This chain's CDR3 is CASSPRLTEYNEQFF. Here the CDR3 DNA reads TGTGCCAGCTCACCCAGATTGACAGAGTACAATGAGCAGTTCTTC.

The rearrangement links TRBV29-1 to TRBJ1-4, with 8 bases identical to TRBD1. CDR1 SQVTM and CDR2 ANQGSEA come from the germline V gene. The CDR3 runs 17 residues. The V segment lost 0 bases and the J segment 7 bases; nucleotides outside the gene matches: 13. The CDR3 loop reads CSVEDRVGDRGREKLFF. Written as DNA, the CDR3 is TGCAGCGTTGAAGATAGAGTAGGAGACAGGGGACGTGAAAAACTGTTTTTT. Looking up the rest from reference TRBV29-1 and TRBJ1-4 gives the full variable domain: SAVISQKPSRDICQRGTSLTIQCQVDSQVTMMFWYRQQPGQSLTLIATANQGSEATYESGFVIDKFPISRPNLTFSTLTVSNMSPEDSSIYLCSVEDRVGDRGREKLFFGSGTQLSVL.

V and J are TRBV7-3 and TRBJ2-2, with D perhaps assigned TRBD1 or TRBD2 (5 bases each). Trimming took 1 base from V and 0 from J, leaving 9 bases between them. This CDR3 region has 16 residues. The germline gives CDR1 SGHTA, CDR2 FQGTGA. CDR3 sequence (DNA): TGTGCCAGCAGCTTAAACGGGGCGGCGAACACCGGGGAGCTGTTTTTT. This sequence encodes CASSLNGAANTGELFF. Filled out from reference TRBV7-3 and TRBJ2-2, the complete variable domain reads GAGVSQTPSNKVTEKGKYVELRCDPISGHTALYWYRQSLGQGPEFLIYFQGTGAADDSGLPNDRFFAVRPEGSVSTLKIQRTERGDSAVYLCASSLNGAANTGELFFGEGSRLTVL.

Worth noting for this clone: Other DNA variants within this sample encode the same CDR3. The DNA for the CDR3 is TGTGCCAGCAGTTTGGGGCAGATGAACACTGAAGCTTTCTTT. This encodes CASSLGQMNTEAFF. The gene calls are TRBV28 and TRBJ1-1; possibly TRBD1 for D (5 bases). Looked up from germline, CDR1 is MDHEN and CDR2 is SYDVKM. Trimming left V 3 bases short and J 0 bases short, with 8 bases between. This CDR3 has 14 residues. The full variable domain, completed using reference TRBV28 and TRBJ1-1, is DVKVTQSSRYLVKRTGEKVFLECVQDMDHENMFWYRQDPGLGLRLIYFSYDVKMKEKGDIPEGYSVSREKKERFSLILESASTNQTSMYLCASSLGQMNTEAFFGQGTRLTVV.

Only a few counts were recorded for this clone. The rearrangement links TRBV13 to TRBJ1-5; D gene unclear. Germline V gene data show CDR1 as PRHDT and CDR2 as FYEKMQ (reference sequence). This CDR3 has 13 residues. V shed 2 bases and J shed 4 bases, with 6 bases lying between them. CDR3 coding DNA: TGTGCCAGCAGCTTATACGGGAATCAGCCCCAGCATTTT. Translated: CASSLYGNQPQHF.

This chain connects TRBV19 to TRBJ2-7; tentatively, D is TRBD1 (5 bases). The CDR3 totals 15 residues. Germline V lookup: CDR1 LNHDA, CDR2 SQIVND (reference sequence). Between the trimmed V and J ends, which lost 3 bases and 3 bases, there was a span of 15 bases. The CDR3 DNA is TGTGCCAGTAGTATGTGGCAGCCCGGACACTACGAGCAGTACTTC. As protein: CASSMWQPGHYEQYF.

This CDR3 reads CASSPTPGTEERTYEQYF. The CDR3 bases are TGTGCCAGCAGCCCTACCCCCGGGACAGAAGAGAGGACCTACGAGCAGTACTTC. J is TRBJ2-7 and V is TRBV14, with TRBD1 matching over 7 bases. The ends lost 4 bases at V and 2 bases at J; junction bases unmatched: 17. This CDR3 is 18 amino acids long. Germline CDR1 and CDR2: SGHDN and FVKESK.

The chain uses TRBV5-4 and TRBJ1-1; D not certain. The length of the CDR3 is 14 residues. The V end lost 0 bases, the J end lost 3 bases, and 9 bases lay between the germline ends. In germline, CDR1 is SGHNT, CDR2 YYREEE (reference sequence). The CDR3 bases are TGTGCCAGCAGCTTGGGTCTCGGGGACACTGAAGCTTTCTTT. As protein: CASSLGLGDTEAFF.

The rearrangement uses TRBV5-1 and TRBJ2-7, with D perhaps TRBD1 (7 bases). V lost 4 bases and J lost 0, with 14 bases in between. CDR3 length equals 15 residues. The germline V gene encodes CDR1 SGHRS and CDR2 YFSETQ. CDR3 bases: TGCGCCAGCAGCAAACGACAGGGAGGCTCCTACGAGCAGTACTTC. Its protein product is CASSKRQGGSYEQYF. The full variable domain, with the rest looked up from reference TRBV5-1 and TRBJ2-7, is KAGVTQTPRYLIKTRGQQVTLSCSPISGHRSVSWYQQTPGQGLQFLFEYFSETQRNKGNFPGRFSGRQFSNSRSEMNVSTLELGDSALYLCASSKRQGGSYEQYFGPGTRLTVT.

The V call is TRBV4-1, the J call TRBJ2-5; 9 bases match TRBD2. V shed 1 base, J shed 3 bases, and the junction held 6 bases outside the gene matches. Germline-derived CDR1 and CDR2 are MGHRA and YSYEKL. CDR3 length equals 16 residues. CDR3 in DNA: TGCGCCAGCAGCCAAGCGGGGGCTAGCGGGGAAGAGACCCAGTACTTC. This encodes CASSQAGASGEETQYF.

The gene calls are TRBV6-6 and TRBJ2-7; the D gene is possibly TRBD2 (6 bases). This CDR3 comprises 11 residues. The germline V and J ends were trimmed by 0 bases and 11 bases, with 8 bases remaining between them. The germline V gene encodes CDR1 MNHNY and CDR2 SVGAGI (reference sequence). The DNA for the CDR3 is TGTGCCAGCAGTTACTCCGGGGAGGAGTACTTC. This sequence encodes CASSYSGEEYF.

V and J are TRBV5-4 and TRBJ1-1; D perhaps matches TRBD1 (5 bases). Trimming shortened V by 4 bases and J by 4 bases, and 23 bases separated the two germline ends. Germline V gene sequence: CDR1 SGHNT, CDR2 YYREEE (reference sequence). This CDR3 region has 17 residues. CDR3 residues: CASSLKGSGVLSTEAFF. The CDR3 nucleotides read TGTGCCAGCAGCCTTAAAGGGTCGGGGGTGTTGAGCACTGAAGCTTTCTTT.

The chain employs TRBV7-9 and TRBJ2-2; D might be TRBD2 (6 bases). V was pared by 5 bases and J by 7 bases, with 17 bases between. The CDR3 runs 15 residues. Germline values: CDR1 SEHNR, CDR2 FQNEAQ (reference sequence). CDR3 sequence: CASSPLGGAIGELFF. The CDR3 nucleotides read TGTGCCAGCAGCCCATTGGGGGGTGCCATCGGGGAGCTGTTTTTT.

The rearrangement links TRBV6-6 to TRBJ2-1; unclear D gene. Per the germline V gene, CDR1 is MNHNY and CDR2 is SVGAGI (reference sequence). V was pared by 2 bases and J by 8 bases, with 10 bases between. This CDR3 has 13 amino acids. CDR3 DNA: TGTGCCAGCAGTTACCCGATACGGGATGAGCAGTTCTTC. Translating gives CASSYPIRDEQFF.

V gene TRBV10-3 combines with J gene TRBJ2-4; 7 bases agree with TRBD2. The CDR3 loop spans 13 amino acids. CDR1 is ENHRY, CDR2 SYGVKD, per germline. The ends lost 10 bases at V and 7 bases at J; junction bases unmatched: 10. CDR3 in amino acids: CATAGEKGNIQYF. CDR3 DNA: TGTGCCACCGCGGGGGAAAAGGGTAACATTCAGTACTTC.

This CDR3 reads CASSPTGIGREETQYF. CDR3 bases: TGTGCCAGTAGTCCCACCGGGATAGGTAGAGAAGAGACCCAGTACTTC. The chain combines TRBV19 with TRBJ2-5; a weak D match, TRBD2 (5 bases). V was trimmed by 5 bases and J by 3 bases, leaving 19 bases between them. In germline, CDR1 is LNHDA, CDR2 SQIVND (reference sequence). The CDR3 contains 16 residues.